This T cell receptor beta chain was found in a study of shared clonotypes between healthy human individuals. Findings of the study overall: The four-donor shared clonotypes exceeded non-shared clonotypes in generation probability, with non-shared ones scoring lower.

Produced via immunoSEQ multiplex PCR; TCRdb's table is partial and in-frame only. The repertoire includes approximately 1,500,000 clones, approximately 98% of them detected once, and 0.4% to 0.45% sits in the top ten. CDR3 length equals 14 residues. CDR1 is KGHSH, CDR2 LQKENI, per germline. V was pared by 3 bases and J by 3 bases, with 5 bases of the junction left unmatched. As concerns this clone: The antigen remains unidentified.

The J gene is TRBJ2-7, the V gene TRBV18, with TRBD1 matching over 7 bases. The material sequenced was naive CD4+ T cells sorted from blood. Subset described: CD45RA+ positively selected. This receptor was obtained from a man aged 30 to 45 in good health. CDR3 in amino acids: CASSPSDRVYEQYF. Here the CDR3 DNA reads TGTGCCAGCTCACCTTCAGACAGGGTCTACGAGCAGTACTTC. The full variable domain, its missing parts supplied by reference TRBV18 and TRBJ2-7, is NAGVMQNPRHLVRRRGQEARLRCSPMKGHSHVYWYRQLPEEGLKFMVYLQKENIIDESGMPKERFSAEFPKEGPSILRIQQVVRGDSAAYFCASSPSDRVYEQYFGPGTRLTVT.